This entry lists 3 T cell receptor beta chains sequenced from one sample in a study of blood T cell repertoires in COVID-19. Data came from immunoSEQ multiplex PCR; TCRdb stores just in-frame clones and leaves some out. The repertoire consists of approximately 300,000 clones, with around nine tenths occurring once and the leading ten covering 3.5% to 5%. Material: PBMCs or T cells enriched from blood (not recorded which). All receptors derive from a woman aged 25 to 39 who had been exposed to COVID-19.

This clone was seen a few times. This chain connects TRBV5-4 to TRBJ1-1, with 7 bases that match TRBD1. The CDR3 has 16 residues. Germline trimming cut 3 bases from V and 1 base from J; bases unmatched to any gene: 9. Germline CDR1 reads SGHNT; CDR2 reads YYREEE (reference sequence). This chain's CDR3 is CASSWTGALQNTEAFF. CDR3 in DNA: TGTGCCAGCAGCTGGACAGGAGCTTTACAGAACACTGAAGCTTTCTTT.

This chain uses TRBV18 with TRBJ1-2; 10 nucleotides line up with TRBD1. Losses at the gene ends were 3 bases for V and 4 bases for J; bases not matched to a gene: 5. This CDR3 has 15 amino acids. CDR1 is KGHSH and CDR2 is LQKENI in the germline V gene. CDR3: CASSPGTGERYGYTF. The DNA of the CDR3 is TGTGCCAGCTCACCGGGGACAGGGGAGCGCTATGGCTACACCTTC.

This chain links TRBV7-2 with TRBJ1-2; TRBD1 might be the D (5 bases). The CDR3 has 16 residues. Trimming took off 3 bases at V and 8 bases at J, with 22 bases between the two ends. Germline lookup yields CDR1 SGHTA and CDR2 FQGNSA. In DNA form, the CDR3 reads TGTGCCAGCAGCTTCGGCCCAACCCCGGGACTGTTAGGCTACACCTTC. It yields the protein CASSFGPTPGLLGYTF. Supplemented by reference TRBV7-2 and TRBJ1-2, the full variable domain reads GAGVSQSPSNKVTEKGKDVELRCDPISGHTALYWYRQSLGQGLEFLIYFQGNSAPDKSGLPSDRFSAERTGGSVSTLTIQRTQQEDSAVYLCASSFGPTPGLLGYTFGSGTRLTVV.